The rows below give T cell receptor beta chains drawn from one sample of a study of memory CD4+ T cells and cytomegalovirus serostatus. Repertoires were generated with immunoSEQ multiplex PCR, while TCRdb's copy carries only in-frame clones and drops some. The sample includes 56,000 or so clones, around 82% seen only once; the top ten take 0.5% to 0.6%. Specimen: memory CD4+ T cells from blood. The receptors were sampled from an adult in good health and CMV-seronegative. Some clones in this sample may be carry-over from other donors' samples. Both conserved end residues are part of each CDR3. The order of the fields is D gene, V gene, J gene, clone size, CDR3 DNA, CDR3 protein. A D gene is named only where the DNA matches it firmly. Rows may omit the clone size; those that give it use once, few, many or a size class.

d_call: -
v_call: TRBV4-3
j_call: TRBJ1-1
clone_size: -
cdr3_nt: TGCGCCAGCAGCCAAGACCCCATAGGGGGGAACACTGAAGCTTTCTTT
cdr3_aa: CASSQDPIGGNTEAFF

d_call: -
v_call: TRBV7-9
j_call: TRBJ1-1
clone_size: -
cdr3_nt: TGTGCCGCCTCCGGGACGGTGAACACTGAAGCTTTCTTT
cdr3_aa: CAASGTVNTEAFF

d_call: -
v_call: TRBV7-2
j_call: TRBJ2-2
clone_size: -
cdr3_nt: TGTGCCAGCAGCTTAAGGGTCGCGAACACCGGGGAGCTGTTTTTT
cdr3_aa: CASSLRVANTGELFF

d_call: -
v_call: TRBV7-3
j_call: TRBJ2-1
clone_size: -
cdr3_nt: TGTGCCAGCAGCCTAGCCCGGGACAATGAGCAGTTCTTC
cdr3_aa: CASSLARDNEQFF

d_call: -
v_call: TRBV2
j_call: TRBJ1-3
clone_size: -
cdr3_nt: TGTGCCAGCATCGCAGGGTTCTCTGGAAACACCATATATTTT
cdr3_aa: CASIAGFSGNTIYF

d_call: -
v_call: TRBV6-1
j_call: TRBJ1-5
clone_size: -
cdr3_nt: TGTGCCAGCAAAGTAAACAATCAGCCCCAGCATTTT
cdr3_aa: CASKVNNQPQHF

d_call: TRBD1
v_call: TRBV28
j_call: TRBJ1-2
clone_size: -
cdr3_nt: TGTGCCAGCAGTCAATGGGACAGGGCCCATACCTTC
cdr3_aa: CASSQWDRAHTF

d_call: -
v_call: TRBV7-2
j_call: TRBJ2-3
clone_size: few
cdr3_nt: TGTGCCAGCAGCTTAGATGGTATGACAGATACGCAGTATTTT
cdr3_aa: CASSLDGMTDTQYF

d_call: -
v_call: TRBV13
j_call: TRBJ1-6
clone_size: -
cdr3_nt: TGTGCCAGCAGCAACGGACCTCCCCCCTATTCACCCCTCCACTTT
cdr3_aa: CASSNGPPPYSPLHF

d_call: TRBD1
v_call: TRBV30
j_call: TRBJ2-7
clone_size: -
cdr3_nt: TGTGCCTGGAGTGCGAGGGACAGGGTTAACGAGCAGTACTTC
cdr3_aa: CAWSARDRVNEQYF

d_call: TRBD2
v_call: TRBV19
j_call: TRBJ2-3
clone_size: -
cdr3_nt: TGTGCCAGTAGTGTTGGACTAGCGGGAGGCCTTCTTAACACAGATACGCAGTATTTT
cdr3_aa: CASSVGLAGGLLNTDTQYF

d_call: TRBD1
v_call: TRBV27
j_call: TRBJ2-7
clone_size: -
cdr3_nt: TGTGCCAGCAGGAGATCGTCCCGGGACAGGTACGAGCAGTACTTC
cdr3_aa: CASRRSSRDRYEQYF

d_call: -
v_call: TRBV6-5
j_call: TRBJ1-6
clone_size: -
cdr3_nt: TGTGCCAGCAGGAAGGCAGGGGAAGGCTCACCCCTCCACTTT
cdr3_aa: CASRKAGEGSPLHF

d_call: -
v_call: TRBV28
j_call: TRBJ2-1
clone_size: -
cdr3_nt: TGTGCCAGCAGTTTAAGTCTAGAAGGCATACCGGGGTTCTTC
cdr3_aa: CASSLSLEGIPGFF

d_call: TRBD2
v_call: TRBV5-6
j_call: TRBJ2-5
clone_size: once
cdr3_nt: TGTGCCAGCAGCTTGATTAGCGGGAGTCCAAAGACCCAGTACTTC
cdr3_aa: CASSLISGSPKTQYF

d_call: TRBD2
v_call: TRBV5-6
j_call: TRBJ2-1
clone_size: -
cdr3_nt: TGTGCCAGCAGCTTGGGGACTAGGCATGAGCAGTTCTTC
cdr3_aa: CASSLGTRHEQFF

d_call: -
v_call: TRBV10-2
j_call: TRBJ2-7
clone_size: -
cdr3_nt: TGCGCCAGCAGTGAGTCAGGCCCGGGGACCTCCGGTAGCTACGAGCAGTACTTC
cdr3_aa: CASSESGPGTSGSYEQYF

d_call: -
v_call: TRBV9
j_call: TRBJ1-5
clone_size: -
cdr3_nt: TGTGCCAGCAGCGTTCAGGAGAATCAGCCCCAGCATTTT
cdr3_aa: CASSVQENQPQHF

d_call: -
v_call: TRBV30
j_call: TRBJ1-6
clone_size: few
cdr3_nt: TGTGCCTGGAGTGTACCGGACGCCCTTAATTCACCCCTCCACTTT
cdr3_aa: CAWSVPDALNSPLHF

d_call: TRBD2
v_call: TRBV6-1
j_call: TRBJ2-1
clone_size: -
cdr3_nt: TGTGCCAGCGAGCGGGGGGGCAATGAGCAGTTCTTC
cdr3_aa: CASERGGNEQFF

d_call: TRBD1
v_call: TRBV7-9
j_call: TRBJ2-5
clone_size: -
cdr3_nt: TGTGCCAGCAGCCCCGGGGACAGGGGCCTTCAAGAGACCCAGTACTTC
cdr3_aa: CASSPGDRGLQETQYF

d_call: -
v_call: TRBV9
j_call: TRBJ2-1
clone_size: -
cdr3_nt: TGTGCCAGCAGCGTAGTCGGGGCGAGCTCCTACAATGAGCAGTTCTTC
cdr3_aa: CASSVVGASSYNEQFF

d_call: -
v_call: TRBV4-1
j_call: TRBJ2-2
clone_size: -
cdr3_nt: TGCGCCAGCAGCCCTCAGGTACCACAAAACACCGGGGAGCTGTTTTTT
cdr3_aa: CASSPQVPQNTGELFF

d_call: -
v_call: TRBV12-1
j_call: TRBJ1-6
clone_size: -
cdr3_nt: TGTGCCAGCAGTTTCGACAGGGGGAGCTCCTATAATTCACCCCTCCACTTT
cdr3_aa: CASSFDRGSSYNSPLHF

d_call: -
v_call: TRBV5-1
j_call: TRBJ2-5
clone_size: -
cdr3_nt: TGCGCCAGCAGCCCCCGGACAGCCGGCCAAGAGACCCAGTACTTC
cdr3_aa: CASSPRTAGQETQYF

d_call: -
v_call: TRBV28
j_call: TRBJ1-1
clone_size: -
cdr3_nt: TGTGCCAGCAGTTTCCCCTTGAACACTGAAGCTTTCTTT
cdr3_aa: CASSFPLNTEAFF

d_call: TRBD1
v_call: TRBV28
j_call: TRBJ2-5
clone_size: once
cdr3_nt: TGTGCCAGCGGGGACAGGGTATTCGTAGAGACCCAGTACTTC
cdr3_aa: CASGDRVFVETQYF

d_call: -
v_call: TRBV6-1
j_call: TRBJ2-2
clone_size: -
cdr3_nt: TGTGCCAGCACTGGGTTCACGAACACCGGGGAGCTGTTTTTT
cdr3_aa: CASTGFTNTGELFF

d_call: -
v_call: TRBV5-4
j_call: TRBJ2-5
clone_size: few
cdr3_nt: TGTGCCAGCAGCACTGGACCTGCGGGTGAGGAGACCCAGTACTTC
cdr3_aa: CASSTGPAGEETQYF

d_call: -
v_call: TRBV6-5
j_call: TRBJ1-1
clone_size: -
cdr3_nt: TGTGCCAGCAGTTACCATGGGGTGAACACTGAAGCTTTCTTT
cdr3_aa: CASSYHGVNTEAFF

d_call: -
v_call: TRBV29-1
j_call: TRBJ1-3
clone_size: few
cdr3_nt: TGCAGCGTCGCTTACTCGGCCCGGAGCTCTGGAAACACCATATATTTT
cdr3_aa: CSVAYSARSSGNTIYF

d_call: TRBD1
v_call: TRBV19
j_call: TRBJ1-5
clone_size: -
cdr3_nt: TGTGCCAGTAGTATTCGGACAGGGGTGAGCAATCAGCCCCAGCATTTT
cdr3_aa: CASSIRTGVSNQPQHF

d_call: TRBD1
v_call: TRBV10-2
j_call: TRBJ2-5
clone_size: -
cdr3_nt: TGCGCCAGCAATAGCGCCGGGACAGGGGAGACCCAGTACTTC
cdr3_aa: CASNSAGTGETQYF

d_call: -
v_call: TRBV6-5
j_call: TRBJ1-4
clone_size: -
cdr3_nt: TGTGCCAGCAGCCGTGGACAGAATAATGAAAAACTGTTTTTT
cdr3_aa: CASSRGQNNEKLFF

d_call: TRBD1
v_call: TRBV30
j_call: TRBJ1-6
clone_size: -
cdr3_nt: TGTGCCTGGAGAACAGGGGGCCAATCCTATAATTCACCCCTCCACTTT
cdr3_aa: CAWRTGGQSYNSPLHF